This is a list of T cell receptor beta chains from one sample in a study of beta chain features in type 1 diabetes. Some clones are missing from TCRdb's copy, which holds only in-frame ones; the method was immunoSEQ multiplex PCR. The table includes roughly 330,000 clones, approximately 9.9% detected once. Source material: naive CD4+ T cells from blood. All receptors come from a woman between 25 and 40 years old in good health. The CDR3 runs from the conserved cysteine through the conserved F or W. The order of the fields is V gene, J gene, D gene, clone size, CDR3 DNA, CDR3 protein. D genes are given only for firm matches. Size tells how often a clone was seen (once, few, many) or the class of an expanded clone, and some rows leave it out.

v_gene: TRBV28; j_gene: TRBJ1-1; d_gene: NA; abundance: NA; CDR3nt: TGTGCCAGCAGTACCCCGGGGGGCGCAAGTATGTACACTGAAGCTTTCTTT; CDR3aa: CASSTPGGASMYTEAFF
v_gene: TRBV10-3; j_gene: TRBJ1-1; d_gene: TRBD1; abundance: few; CDR3nt: TGTGCCAGTCAACAGGGGGACACTGAAGCTTTCTTT; CDR3aa: CASQQGDTEAFF
v_gene: TRBV19; j_gene: TRBJ2-5; d_gene: TRBD1; abundance: NA; CDR3nt: TGTGCCAGTAGCATGGACAGGTCGTCGGTGGAGACCCAGTACTTC; CDR3aa: CASSMDRSSVETQYF
v_gene: TRBV7-9; j_gene: TRBJ2-7; d_gene: TRBD1; abundance: NA; CDR3nt: TGTGCCAGCAGCACTTATTTCGAGGACAGGGGATTACACGAGCAGTACTTC; CDR3aa: CASSTYFEDRGLHEQYF
v_gene: TRBV11-1; j_gene: TRBJ2-7; d_gene: TRBD2; abundance: NA; CDR3nt: TGTGCCAGCAGCTCCGCCCTCACTGGGGGGGACGAGCAGTACTTC; CDR3aa: CASSSALTGGDEQYF
v_gene: TRBV5-1; j_gene: TRBJ2-7; d_gene: TRBD2; abundance: NA; CDR3nt: TGCGCCAGCAGCTTGTTCCCTACTAGCGGGAGCTCCTACGAGCAGTACTTC; CDR3aa: CASSLFPTSGSSYEQYF
v_gene: TRBV28; j_gene: TRBJ2-3; d_gene: NA; abundance: NA; CDR3nt: TGTGCCAGCGAACAGGGTCGGAAAGATACGCAGTATTTT; CDR3aa: CASEQGRKDTQYF
v_gene: TRBV5-1; j_gene: TRBJ2-3; d_gene: NA; abundance: few; CDR3nt: TGCGCCAGCAGCTTGGCCGAGGGATCGACCCAGTATTTT; CDR3aa: CASSLAEGSTQYF
v_gene: TRBV29-1; j_gene: TRBJ1-5; d_gene: TRBD1; abundance: NA; CDR3nt: TGCAGCGTTGAACAGGTTCGAGGGGGCCCCCAGCATTTT; CDR3aa: CSVEQVRGGPQHF
v_gene: TRBV19; j_gene: TRBJ1-1; d_gene: NA; abundance: few; CDR3nt: TGTGCCAGTAAACACCCAGGGGACACTGAAGCTTTCTTT; CDR3aa: CASKHPGDTEAFF
v_gene: TRBV28; j_gene: TRBJ2-2; d_gene: NA; abundance: NA; CDR3nt: TGTGCCAGCAGTTTATCAAACACCGGGGAGCTGTTTTTT; CDR3aa: CASSLSNTGELFF
v_gene: TRBV27; j_gene: TRBJ2-1; d_gene: TRBD2; abundance: NA; CDR3nt: TGTGCCAGCCTTCCCCAGGCTAGCGGGATGTTTGGGCAGTTCTTC; CDR3aa: CASLPQASGMFGQFF
v_gene: TRBV18; j_gene: TRBJ1-5; d_gene: TRBD1; abundance: few; CDR3nt: TGTGCCAGCTCACCAGCATCCGGGACAGGGTCCCAGCCCCAGCATTTT; CDR3aa: CASSPASGTGSQPQHF
v_gene: TRBV29-1; j_gene: TRBJ2-7; d_gene: NA; abundance: NA; CDR3nt: TGCAGCGTTGAAGACGCTTGGGGCGGTGATACCTACGAGCAGTACTTC; CDR3aa: CSVEDAWGGDTYEQYF
v_gene: TRBV18; j_gene: TRBJ2-1; d_gene: TRBD2; abundance: NA; CDR3nt: TGTGCCAGCTCACCACCGATAACTAGCGGTAATGAGCAGTTCTTC; CDR3aa: CASSPPITSGNEQFF
v_gene: TRBV7-2; j_gene: TRBJ2-7; d_gene: NA; abundance: few; CDR3nt: TGTGCCAGCAGCTTATCCCTAGCAACGAGCGAGCAGTACTTC; CDR3aa: CASSLSLATSEQYF
v_gene: TRBV7-2; j_gene: TRBJ2-3; d_gene: TRBD1; abundance: NA; CDR3nt: TGTGCCAGCAGCCGCCGGGCAGGGGGCCGCACAGATACGCAGTATTTT; CDR3aa: CASSRRAGGRTDTQYF